The present T cell receptor beta chain was sequenced within a study of T cells in Graves' hyperthyroidism and ophthalmopathy. Uncontrolled infection, other autoimmune disease, pregnancy or lactation led to exclusion. RNA transcripts provided the source from which TCR beta CDR3 regions were amplified. Carried out on the TCR CDR3, a first-round RT-PCR used the HTBI primer set. TCRdb reprocessed the multiplex PCR reads via MiXCR and lists one record per CDR3 protein. The sample consists of hundreds of thousands of distinct CDR3 sequences, approximately 19% of them appearing once. Study-level points and caveats: Most thyroid clonotypes with frequency above 0.001 were detected in blood.

This clonotype was picked up many times. Antigen specificity is unknown. Material: blood. The receptor was isolated from a woman younger than 35 with Graves' hyperthyroidism.

The DNA for the CDR3 is TGTGCCAGCAGTGAAGCTTCCGGGACAGGGGCCCACGAGCAGTACTTC. It codes for CASSEASGTGAHEQYF. The chain uses TRBV6-1 and TRBJ2-7; 10 bases map to TRBD1. The CDR3 consists of 16 residues. The J segment lost 5 bases and the V segment lost 0 bases, leaving 7 bases of the junction unmatched. Germline V gene data show CDR1 as MNHNS and CDR2 as SASEGT.